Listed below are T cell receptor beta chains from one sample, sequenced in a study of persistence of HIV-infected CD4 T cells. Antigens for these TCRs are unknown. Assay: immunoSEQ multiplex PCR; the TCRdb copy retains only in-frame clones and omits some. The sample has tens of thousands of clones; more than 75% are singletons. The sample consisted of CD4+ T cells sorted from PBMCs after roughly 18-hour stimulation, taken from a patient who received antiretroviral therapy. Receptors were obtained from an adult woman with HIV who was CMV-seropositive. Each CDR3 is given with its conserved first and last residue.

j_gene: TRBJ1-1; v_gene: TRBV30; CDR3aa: CAWSGDRGDTEAFF
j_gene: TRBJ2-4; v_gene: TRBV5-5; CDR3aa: CASSQQGVWYF
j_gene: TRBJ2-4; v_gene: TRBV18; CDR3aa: CASSPNSAGLAKNIQYF
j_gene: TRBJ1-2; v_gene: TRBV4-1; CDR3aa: CASSQFKQADPYGYTF
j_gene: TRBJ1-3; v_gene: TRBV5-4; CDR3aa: CASSPFKGTGNTIYF
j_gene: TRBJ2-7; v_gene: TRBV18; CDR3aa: CASSKGDQGYYEQYF
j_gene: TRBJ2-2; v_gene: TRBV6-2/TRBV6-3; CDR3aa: CASSFSPSGGPNTGELFF
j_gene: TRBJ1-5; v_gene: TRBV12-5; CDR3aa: CASGFMDSNQPQHF
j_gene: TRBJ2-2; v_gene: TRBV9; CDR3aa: CASSLTLTGELFF
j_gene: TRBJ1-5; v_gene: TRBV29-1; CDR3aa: CSVGFGSDGNQPQHF
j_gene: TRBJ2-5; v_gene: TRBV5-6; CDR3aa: CASSLDWETQYF
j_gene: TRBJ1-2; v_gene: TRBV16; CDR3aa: CASRPGLQNGYGYTF
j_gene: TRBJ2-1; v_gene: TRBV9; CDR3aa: CASSVGGGRGGEQFF
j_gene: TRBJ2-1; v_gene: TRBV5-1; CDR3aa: CASSFAGATYNEQFF
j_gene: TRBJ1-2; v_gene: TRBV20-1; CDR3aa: CSASRQGAASSNYGYTF
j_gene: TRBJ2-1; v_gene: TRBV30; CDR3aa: CAWTAGSTNEQFF
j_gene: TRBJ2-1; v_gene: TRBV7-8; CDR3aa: CASSQETGRKFF
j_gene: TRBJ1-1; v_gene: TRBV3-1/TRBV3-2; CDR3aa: CASSQRKSQGAKAFF
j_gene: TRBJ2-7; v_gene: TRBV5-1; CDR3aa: CASSSFPSGGTYEQYF
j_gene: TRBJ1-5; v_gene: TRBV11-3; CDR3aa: CASSLGGQVNQPQHF
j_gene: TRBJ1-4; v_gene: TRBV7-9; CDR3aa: CASSRRRTGASTNEKLFF
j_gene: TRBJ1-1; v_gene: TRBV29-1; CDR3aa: CSVDMGQHFGTEAFF
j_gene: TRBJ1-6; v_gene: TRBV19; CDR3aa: CASKARDNYNSPLHF
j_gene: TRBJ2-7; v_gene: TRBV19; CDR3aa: CASSRQGQGYEQYF
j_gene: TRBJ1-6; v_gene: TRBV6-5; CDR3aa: CASSVPGDRRSLHF
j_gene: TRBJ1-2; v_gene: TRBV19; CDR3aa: CASSDIRLSNYGYTF
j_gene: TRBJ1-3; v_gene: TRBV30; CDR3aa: CAGGDFSGNTIYF
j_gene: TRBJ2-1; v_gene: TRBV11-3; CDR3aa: CASSLAGSSYNEQFF
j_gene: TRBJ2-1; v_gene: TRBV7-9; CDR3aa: CASSFRSGLDSYNEQFF
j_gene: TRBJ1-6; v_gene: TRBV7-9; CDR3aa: CASSLQSSYNSPLHF
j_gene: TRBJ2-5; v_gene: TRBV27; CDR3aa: CASSPLRQGHLRETQYF
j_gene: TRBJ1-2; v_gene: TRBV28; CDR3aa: CATQFTGYTF
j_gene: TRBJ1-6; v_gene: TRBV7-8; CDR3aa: CASSLGPGQGRSPLHF
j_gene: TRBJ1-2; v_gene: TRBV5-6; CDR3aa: CASSFPGGSYGYTF
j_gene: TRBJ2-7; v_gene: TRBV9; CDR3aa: CASSAGVGTGDREQYF
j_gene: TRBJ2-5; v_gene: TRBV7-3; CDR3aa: CASSLAGGRETQYF
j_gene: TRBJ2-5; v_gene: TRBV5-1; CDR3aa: CASSIGGLQETQYF
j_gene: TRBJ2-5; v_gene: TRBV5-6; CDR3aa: CASSSGQGETQYF
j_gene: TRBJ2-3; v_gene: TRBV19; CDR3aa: CASSISSGSSTDTQYF
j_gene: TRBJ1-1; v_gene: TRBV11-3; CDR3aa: CASSLQTDTEAFF
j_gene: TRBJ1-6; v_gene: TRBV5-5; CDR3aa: CASSLGQGISPLHF
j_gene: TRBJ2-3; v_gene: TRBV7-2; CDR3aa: CASSDLPVPTQYF
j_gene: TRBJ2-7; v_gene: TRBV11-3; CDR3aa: CASSLSQGADEQYF
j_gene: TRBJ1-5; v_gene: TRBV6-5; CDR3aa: CASRRTGGIQPQHF
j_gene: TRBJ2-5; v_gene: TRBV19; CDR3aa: CATSSGMEETQYF
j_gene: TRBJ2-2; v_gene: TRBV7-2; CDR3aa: CASSLKNTGELFF
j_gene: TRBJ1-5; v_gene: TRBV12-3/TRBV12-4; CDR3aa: CASSYPNQPQHF
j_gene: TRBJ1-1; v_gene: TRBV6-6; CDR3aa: CASSQDRDTEAFF
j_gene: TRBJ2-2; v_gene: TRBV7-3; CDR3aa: CASSPGSFTGELFF
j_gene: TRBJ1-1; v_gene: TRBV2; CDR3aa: CASSLRQAGTEAFF
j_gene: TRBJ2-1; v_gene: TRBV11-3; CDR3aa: CASSLSGLAGNEQFF
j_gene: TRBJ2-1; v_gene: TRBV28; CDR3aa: CASGFMGSSSNEQFF
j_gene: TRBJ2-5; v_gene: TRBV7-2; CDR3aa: CASSLGRGWETQYF